A single sample gave rise to the 21 T cell receptor beta chains below, sequenced in a study of radiotherapy plus CTLA-4 blockade in lung cancer. Some clones are missing from TCRdb's copy, which holds only in-frame ones; the method was immunoSEQ multiplex PCR. The sample shows about 78,000 clones, 70% to 90% of them seen only once. The sequenced sample was peripheral blood, obtained from a patient treated with radiotherapy plus ipilimumab. These receptors all come from a human donor with non-small cell lung cancer who had stable disease on radiotherapy plus ipilimumab.

Written as DNA, the CDR3 is TGTGCCAGCAATGCAGGGTCACGGCCCCAGCATTTT. Protein product: CASNAGSRPQHF. The chain combines TRBV28 with TRBJ1-5; tentative D call: TRBD1 (5 bases). Trimming removed 7 bases from V and 9 bases from J, with 13 bases in between. Germline V CDR1 and CDR2: MDHEN, SYDVKM. The CDR3 totals 12 residues.

This rearrangement joins TRBV5-1 to TRBJ1-1; 7 bases line up with TRBD1. Germline CDR1 is SGHRS and CDR2 is YFSETQ. The CDR3 totals 14 residues. Germline trimming cut 4 bases from V and 0 bases from J; bases unmatched to any gene: 3. The CDR3 coding sequence is TGCGCCAGCAGCGGGGGACAGATGAACACTGAAGCTTTCTTT. This encodes CASSGGQMNTEAFF.

V and J are TRBV11-2 and TRBJ2-1; 8 positions agree with TRBD1. Germline loops: CDR1 SGHAT, CDR2 FQNNGV. With V trimmed by 5 bases and J by 11 bases, 5 bases remained unmatched. This CDR3 comprises 12 residues. The CDR3 coding sequence is TGTGCCAGCAGCCCAGGGGGCGGTAAGCAGTTCTTC. Encoded protein: CASSPGGGKQFF.

The chain links TRBV9 to TRBJ2-5; D perhaps matches TRBD1 (5 bases). Per the germline V gene, CDR1 is SGDLS and CDR2 is YYNGEE. CDR3 length: 15 amino acids. V was shortened by 2 bases and J by 2 bases, with 13 bases between the two germline ends. The CDR3 loop reads CASSVATGAQETQYF. The CDR3 bases are TGTGCCAGCAGCGTGGCTACAGGAGCACAAGAGACCCAGTACTTC.

This rearrangement joins TRBV7-2 to TRBJ1-1; no clear D gene. The germline V gene has CDR1 SGHTA and CDR2 FQGNSA. V was cut by 6 bases and J by 1 base, with 18 bases left in between. This CDR3 is 16 amino acids long. The CDR3 reads CASRNKLGGGNTEAFF. CDR3 DNA: TGTGCCAGCAGAAACAAACTGGGCGGCGGGAACACTGAAGCTTTCTTT. Together with reference TRBV7-2 and TRBJ1-1, the CDR3 gives the full variable domain: GAGVSQSPSNKVTEKGKDVELRCDPISGHTALYWYRQSLGQGLEFLIYFQGNSAPDKSGLPSDRFSAERTGGSVSTLTIQRTQQEDSAVYLCASRNKLGGGNTEAFFGQGTRLTVV.

The V gene is TRBV5-4, the J gene TRBJ1-4; 12 bases match TRBD1. Trimming removed 0 bases from V and 7 bases from J; junction bases left unmatched: 7. Looked up from germline, CDR1 is SGHNT and CDR2 is YYREEE (reference sequence). This CDR3 has 17 residues. The CDR3 bases are TGTGCCAGCAGCTTGGGGGGACAGGGGGCGCCTACTGAAAAACTGTTTTTT. Protein: CASSLGGQGAPTEKLFF.

The table lists this clone with a few counts. This sequence joins TRBV18 and TRBJ2-3, with TRBD1 matching 7 bases. The J segment lost 4 bases and the V segment lost 0 bases, leaving 7 bases of the junction unmatched. This CDR3 has 16 amino acids. Germline V gene data show CDR1 as KGHSH and CDR2 as LQKENI. In nucleotides, the CDR3 is TGTGCCAGCTCACCACCCAGACAGGGTGGCGCAGATACGCAGTATTTT. Translating gives CASSPPRQGGADTQYF.

The chain has TRBV9 and TRBJ2-3, with D maybe TRBD2 (5 bases). The V end was cut by 0 bases, the J end by 0 bases, with 11 bases between. The CDR3 sequence is 16 residues long. Germline lookup yields CDR1 SGDLS and CDR2 YYNGEE. The CDR3 is CASSVGERESTDTQYF. The DNA of the CDR3 is TGTGCCAGCAGCGTAGGAGAGAGGGAGAGCACAGATACGCAGTATTTT.

The chain recombines TRBV5-4 with TRBJ2-1, with 8 bases aligning to TRBD2. The germline CDR1 and CDR2 sequences are SGHNT and YYREEE (reference sequence). J was trimmed by 0 bases and V by 1 base; bases with no gene match: 0. The CDR3 is made up of 15 amino acids. The CDR3 is CASSLSGSSYNEQFF. The CDR3 DNA is TGTGCCAGCAGCTTGAGCGGGAGCTCCTACAATGAGCAGTTCTTC.

This chain uses TRBV18 with TRBJ2-3; no clear D. Germline V gene sequence: CDR1 KGHSH, CDR2 LQKENI. The length of the CDR3 is 16 residues. The ends were cut back, 4 bases at V and 0 bases at J, with 14 bases in the middle. The CDR3 region is CASSQWTSTSTDTQYF. DNA for the CDR3: TGTGCCAGCTCACAGTGGACCTCGACTAGCACAGATACGCAGTATTTT.

The V call is TRBV7-2, the J call TRBJ1-5, with 7 positions matching TRBD1. Per the germline V gene, CDR1 is SGHTA and CDR2 is FQGNSA. CDR3 length equals 15 residues. Germline trimming cut 4 bases from V and 5 bases from J; bases unmatched to any gene: 8. In DNA, the CDR3 is TGTGCCAGCAGCTACCTAGGACAGGACCATCAGCCCCAGCATTTT. This sequence encodes CASSYLGQDHQPQHF.

The V call is TRBV7-2, the J call TRBJ2-1; 9 bases are shared with TRBD1. The CDR3 has 13 residues. J gave up 12 bases and V 5 bases, and 8 bases lay outside the gene matches. Germline V lookup: CDR1 SGHTA, CDR2 FQGNSA. CDR3 sequence (DNA): TGTGCCAGCAGCGAGTACAGGGGGCGGGTGCAGTTCTTC. This translates into CASSEYRGRVQFF. Filled out from reference TRBV7-2 and TRBJ2-1, the complete variable domain reads GAGVSQSPSNKVTEKGKDVELRCDPISGHTALYWYRQSLGQGLEFLIYFQGNSAPDKSGLPSDRFSAERTGGSVSTLTIQRTQQEDSAVYLCASSEYRGRVQFFGPGTRLTVL.

The chain couples TRBV5-1 to TRBJ1-1; perhaps TRBD1 as D (6 bases). Trimming took 4 bases from V and 4 from J, leaving 11 bases between them. The CDR3 has 13 amino acids. Germline CDR1 reads SGHRS; CDR2 reads YFSETQ. The CDR3 DNA reads as TGCGCCAGCAGCGTTACAGGGACCACTGAAGCTTTCTTT. It codes for CASSVTGTTEAFF.

The rearrangement joins TRBV5-1 to TRBJ2-2; 8 bases are a match to TRBD2. The CDR3 is made up of 16 amino acids. The germline CDR1 and CDR2 sequences are SGHRS and YFSETQ. The V gene end was trimmed by 5 bases and the J gene end by 5 bases; junction bases not matched to a gene: 11. The CDR3 sequence is CASSTRGRTGTGELFF. The DNA for the CDR3 is TGCGCCAGCAGTACACGCGGGAGGACGGGAACCGGGGAGCTGTTTTTT.

The chain couples TRBV11-2 to TRBJ1-4, with 9 bases that match TRBD1. V dropped 3 bases and J dropped 8; count of bases not matched to a gene: 7. The CDR3 contains 15 residues. CDR1 and CDR2 (germline): SGHAT, FQNNGV. The CDR3 loop reads CASSFGTGWEEKLFF. The CDR3 nucleotides read TGTGCCAGCAGCTTCGGGACAGGGTGGGAGGAAAAACTGTTTTTT.

The V gene is TRBV10-3, the J gene TRBJ2-5; 10 bases line up with TRBD2. The CDR3 is 15 residues long. J was trimmed by 0 bases and V by 6 bases; bases with no gene match: 4. Germline CDR1 and CDR2: ENHRY and SYGVKD. CDR3 coding DNA: TGTGCCATCAGGGCCGGGACTAGCGACCAAGAGACCCAGTACTTC. It encodes CAIRAGTSDQETQYF.

This sequence joins TRBV28 and TRBJ2-7; D gene uncertain. The CDR3 extends over 12 amino acids. Germline-derived CDR1 and CDR2 are MDHEN and SYDVKM. V lost 6 bases and J lost 2, with 8 bases in between. The CDR3 region has the DNA TGTGCCAGCAGGGGTTCCGCCTACGAGCAGTACTTC. It translates to CASRGSAYEQYF.

The chain employs TRBV7-3 and TRBJ2-1; 12 bases fit TRBD2. The V gene's germline CDR1 is SGHTA and CDR2 FQGTGA. J gave up 7 bases and V 5 bases, and 3 bases lay outside the gene matches. CDR3 length: 14 residues. CDR3 protein: CASSTGTSGNEQFF. CDR3 bases: TGTGCCAGCAGCACCGGGACTAGCGGGAATGAGCAGTTCTTC.

The chain joins TRBV7-3 to TRBJ2-7, with D possibly being TRBD2 (5 bases). Trimming removed 6 bases at V and 5 bases at J, with 17 bases between. Germline V lookup: CDR1 SGHTA, CDR2 FQGTGA. CDR3 length: 14 amino acids. The CDR3: CASRSEANLDEQYF. The CDR3 DNA reads as TGTGCCAGCAGATCGGAGGCTAACTTGGACGAGCAGTACTTC.

The chain is built from TRBV7-6 and TRBJ2-3; 14 positions match TRBD2. The V and J ends lost 4 bases and 0 bases, in that order; junction bases with no gene match: 6. This CDR3 is built from 18 residues. Germline CDR1 SGHVS, CDR2 FNYEAQ. This chain's CDR3 is CASSSGTSGGLSTDTQYF. The CDR3 DNA reads TGTGCCAGCAGCTCCGGGACTAGCGGGGGCTTGAGCACAGATACGCAGTATTTT.

This chain joins TRBV9 and TRBJ2-7; TRBD2 agrees at 13 bases. Germline values: CDR1 SGDLS, CDR2 YYNGEE. The V segment lost 3 bases and the J segment 6 bases; nucleotides outside the gene matches: 6. The CDR3 runs 15 residues. The CDR3 sequence is CASSAGLAGLPEQYF. The CDR3 region has the DNA TGTGCCAGCAGCGCGGGACTAGCGGGACTTCCCGAGCAGTACTTC.